This T cell receptor (beta chain) was sequenced during a study of T cell responses to AZD1222 COVID-19 vaccine. Study results and limitations: Close to half of all spike-specific TCRs reportedly target regions of the variants that are unmutated. The CD4 TCRs associated with vaccination extended across spike and predominated at 160-218 and 743-854.

Germline lookup yields CDR1 SGHNT and CDR2 YYREEE (reference sequence). Deletions cut 0 bases from V and 0 bases from J, with 9 bases between. The CDR3 extends over 15 amino acids. To note about this clone: Its antigen remains unknown.

Method: immunoSEQ multiplex PCR; TCRdb's copy keeps in-frame clones and lacks some. The repertoire holds under 200,000 clones, roughly 91% seen once, with roughly 0.99% in the top ten. This receptor was taken from an adult in good health. The material was peripheral blood, obtained on day 0 of AZD1222 vaccination. The V call is TRBV5-4, the J call TRBJ1-2; D might be TRBD1 (5 bases). CDR3 protein: CASSLVGRANYGYTF. CDR3 nucleotide sequence: TGTGCCAGCAGCTTGGTGGGACGGGCTAACTATGGCTACACCTTC.